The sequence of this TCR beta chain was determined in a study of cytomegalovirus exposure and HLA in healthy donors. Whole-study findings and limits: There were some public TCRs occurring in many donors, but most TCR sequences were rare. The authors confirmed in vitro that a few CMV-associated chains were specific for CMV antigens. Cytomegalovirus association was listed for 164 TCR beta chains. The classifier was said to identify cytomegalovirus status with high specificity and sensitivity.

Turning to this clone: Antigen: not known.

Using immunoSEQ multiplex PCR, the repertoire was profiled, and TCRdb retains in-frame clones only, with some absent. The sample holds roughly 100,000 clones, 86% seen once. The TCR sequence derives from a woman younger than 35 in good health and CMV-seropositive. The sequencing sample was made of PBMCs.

This chain's CDR3 is CASRGSRGANTEAFF. The CDR3 DNA is TGTGCCAGCAGGGGATCCAGGGGGGCGAACACTGAAGCTTTCTTT. V usage is TRBV2 and J usage is TRBJ1-1; the match to TRBD1 covers 7 bases. Germline V CDR1 and CDR2: SNHLY, FYNNEI. The ends lost 6 bases at V and 1 base at J; junction bases unmatched: 8. This CDR3 spans 15 amino acids. Based on the CDR3 plus reference TRBV2 and TRBJ1-1, the full variable domain is EPEVTQTPSHQVTQMGQEVILRCVPISNHLYFYWYRQILGQKVEFLVSFYNNEISEKSEIFDDQFSVERPDGSNFTLKIRSTKLEDSAMYFCASRGSRGANTEAFFGQGTRLTVV.